This TCR beta chain was identified in a study of blood T cell repertoires in COVID-19. In the original workflow: Reference gene primers were amplified, and this amplification served to estimate nucleated cell counts. Libraries were prepared by immunoSEQ multiplex PCR; TCRdb keeps only in-frame clonotypes and omits some of them. V and J calls and clone size are given by that table; D and trimming were obtained from the DNA. Among about 120,000 clones, 65% to 90% were seen once, and the ten largest hold 9% to 14%. Germline V gene data show CDR1 as SGHRS and CDR2 as YFSETQ. V was cut by 5 bases and J by 6 bases, with 17 bases left in between. CDR3 length: 14 residues.

This chain connects TRBV5-1 to TRBJ1-2; D possibly corresponds to TRBD1 (6 bases). Sequenced: peripheral blood. The sequence was obtained from a human donor in a cohort sampled during active COVID-19. CDR3 amino acids: CASRGEGTWHGYTF. CDR3 DNA sequence: TGCGCCAGCAGGGGAGAAGGGACATGGCATGGCTACACCTTC.